This T cell receptor (beta chain) is from a study of OX40 agonist ivuxolimab in advanced cancers. Across the whole study: The drug used for patients, ivuxolimab, was an agonistic anti-OX40 (CD134) antibody.

Whole-study findings and limits: Among some nonresponders, normalized T-cell clonal expansion was also low.

As for this clone: Its antigen is unidentified.

Germline CDR1 and CDR2: SGHRS and YFSETQ. This CDR3 is 14 amino acids long. V lost 2 bases, J lost 5 bases, and 14 bases lay in between. Sequenced by immunoSEQ multiplex PCR; TCRdb stores in-frame clones only, minus some. The repertoire holds about 100,000 clones, around 93% seen once, with about 1.2% in the top ten. The material was CD4+ or CD8+ T cells sorted from blood, obtained in a trial of the OX40 agonist ivuxolimab. The chain couples TRBV5-1 to TRBJ2-7; D is tentatively TRBD1 or TRBD2 (5 bases each). The clonotype originates from an adult with an advanced solid tumor such as melanoma, head and neck, liver or kidney cancer. CDR3 bases: TGCGCCAGCAGCTTCCTTGGGGGTTTCAACGAGCAGTACTTC. Translated: CASSFLGGFNEQYF.